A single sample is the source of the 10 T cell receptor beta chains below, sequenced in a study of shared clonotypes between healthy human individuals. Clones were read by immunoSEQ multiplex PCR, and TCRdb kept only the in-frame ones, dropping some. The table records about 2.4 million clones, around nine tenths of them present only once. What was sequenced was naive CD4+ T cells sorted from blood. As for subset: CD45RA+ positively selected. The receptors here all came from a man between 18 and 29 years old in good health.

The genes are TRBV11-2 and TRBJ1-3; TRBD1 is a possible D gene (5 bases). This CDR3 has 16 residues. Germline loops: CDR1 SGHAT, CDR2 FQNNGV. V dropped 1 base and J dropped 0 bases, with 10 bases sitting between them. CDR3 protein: CASSLVRGNSGNTIYF. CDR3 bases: TGTGCCAGCAGCTTAGTGAGGGGTAACTCTGGAAACACCATATATTTT.

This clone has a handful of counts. Here the CDR3 reads CASSSHHQPQHF. The DNA of the CDR3 is TGTGCCAGCAGCTCCCACCATCAGCCCCAGCATTTT. The chain has TRBV11-2 and TRBJ1-5, with D unresolved. Deletions cut 4 bases from V and 5 bases from J, with 6 bases between. Germline CDR1 and CDR2: SGHAT and FQNNGV. There are 12 residues in the CDR3.

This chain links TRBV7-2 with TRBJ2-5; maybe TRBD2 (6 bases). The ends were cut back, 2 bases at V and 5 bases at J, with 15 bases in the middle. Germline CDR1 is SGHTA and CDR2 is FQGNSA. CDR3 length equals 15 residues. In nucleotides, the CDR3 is TGTGCCAGCAGCTTAACAACGGGAGCTTGGGAGACCCAGTACTTC. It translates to CASSLTTGAWETQYF.

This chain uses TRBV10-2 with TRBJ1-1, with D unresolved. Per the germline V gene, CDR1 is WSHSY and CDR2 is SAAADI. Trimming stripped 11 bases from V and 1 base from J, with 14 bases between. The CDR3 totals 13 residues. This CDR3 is CACMWKTNTEAFF. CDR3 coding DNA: TGCGCCTGCATGTGGAAAACGAACACTGAAGCTTTCTTT.

CDR3 residues: CASRLARNEQFF. CDR3 nucleotides: TGTGCCAGTCGACTAGCAAGGAATGAGCAGTTCTTC. V gene TRBV18 combines with J gene TRBJ2-1; the match to TRBD2 covers 7 bases. The V gene's germline CDR1 is KGHSH and CDR2 LQKENI. The CDR3 has 12 residues. Trimming cost V 9 bases and J 7 bases; bases outside gene matches: 6.

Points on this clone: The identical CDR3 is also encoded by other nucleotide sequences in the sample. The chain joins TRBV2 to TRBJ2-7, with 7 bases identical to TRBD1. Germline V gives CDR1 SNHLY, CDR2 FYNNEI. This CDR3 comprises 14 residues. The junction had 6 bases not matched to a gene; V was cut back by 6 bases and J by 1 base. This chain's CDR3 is CASRNRGSSYEQYF. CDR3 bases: TGTGCCAGCAGAAACAGGGGAAGTTCCTACGAGCAGTACTTC.

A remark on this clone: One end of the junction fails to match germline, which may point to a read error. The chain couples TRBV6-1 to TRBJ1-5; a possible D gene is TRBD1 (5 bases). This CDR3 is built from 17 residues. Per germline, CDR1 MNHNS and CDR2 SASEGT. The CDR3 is CAISGGLSPPVNQPQHF. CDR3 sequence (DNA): TGTGCCATCAGTGGGGGTCTATCCCCCCCCGTCAATCAGCCCCAGCATTTT.

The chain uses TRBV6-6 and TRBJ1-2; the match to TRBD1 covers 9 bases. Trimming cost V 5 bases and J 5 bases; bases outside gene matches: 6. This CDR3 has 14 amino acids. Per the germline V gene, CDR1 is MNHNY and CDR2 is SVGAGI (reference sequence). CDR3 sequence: CASSLRTGEYGYTF. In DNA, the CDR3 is TGTGCCAGCAGTCTACGGACAGGGGAGTATGGCTACACCTTC.

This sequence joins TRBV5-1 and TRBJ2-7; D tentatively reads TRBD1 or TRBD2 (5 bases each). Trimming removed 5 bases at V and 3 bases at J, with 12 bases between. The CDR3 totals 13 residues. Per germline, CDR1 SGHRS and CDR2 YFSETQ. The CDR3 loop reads CASRPGTGYEQYF. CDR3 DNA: TGCGCCAGCAGACCCGGGACGGGCTACGAGCAGTACTTC.

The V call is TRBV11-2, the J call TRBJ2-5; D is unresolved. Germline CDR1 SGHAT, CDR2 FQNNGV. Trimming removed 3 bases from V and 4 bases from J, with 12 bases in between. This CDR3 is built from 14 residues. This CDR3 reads CASSFGLLGETQYF. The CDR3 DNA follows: TGTGCCAGCAGCTTTGGGCTACTCGGAGAGACCCAGTACTTC.